The clone carrying this T cell receptor (beta chain) appeared a few times. These data come from a study of blood T cells in healthy people across ages. The use of a sample-barcoded 5' primer and a J-beta primer mix characterized a second PCR of about 7 to 12 cycles. TCRdb used MiXCR to reprocess the 5' RACE reads, holding one entry per CDR3 protein. The sample yields about 830,000 distinct CDR3 sequences, around 68% seen once. In germline, CDR1 is LGHNA, CDR2 YSLEER. CDR3 size: 13 residues. Sequencing used blood. This clonotype was sampled from a man aged 25-45 years in good health. The chain couples TRBV4-3 to TRBJ2-5; no definite D call. Near its end, the DNA agrees better with TRBJ2-7, so the J call may be wrong. This chain's CDR3 is CASSQASEYEQYF. For the CDR3, the DNA is TGCGCCAGCAGCCAAGCGTCCGAGTACGAGCAGTACTTC.